The 7 T cell receptor beta chains below come from one sample, sequenced in a study of shared clonotypes between healthy human individuals. Sequencing used immunoSEQ multiplex PCR; TCRdb keeps in-frame clones, though not all of them. The sample records just under 350,000 clones, over 70% being singletons. Source material: memory CD4+ T cells sorted from blood. The subset: CD45RA-negative fraction. Every receptor here comes from a man aged 25-45 years in good health.

Details on this clone: This CDR3 is also generated by other DNA sequences in the sample. The J gene is TRBJ2-1, the V gene TRBV19; no reliable D call. The V gene lost 0 bases and the J gene lost 12 bases, with 6 bases spanning the gap. This CDR3 spans 11 amino acids. Germline values: CDR1 LNHDA, CDR2 SQIVND (reference sequence). The chain's CDR3 is CASSIDLSQFF. In DNA form, the CDR3 reads TGTGCCAGTAGTATAGATCTATCGCAGTTCTTC.

This chain connects TRBV19 to TRBJ1-2; no clear D. The CDR3 is made up of 15 amino acids. The V gene's germline CDR1 is LNHDA and CDR2 SQIVND (reference sequence). V was cut by 7 bases and J by 7 bases, with 22 bases left in between. CDR3 DNA: TGTGCCAGTACCCCGAGAGCCCAACCTATGGCTGGCTACACCTTC. Translated: CASTPRAQPMAGYTF.

This clone was counted only a few times. The chain employs TRBV2 and TRBJ2-1; 7 positions match TRBD1. In germline, CDR1 is SNHLY, CDR2 FYNNEI. V shed 5 bases and J 6 bases; nucleotides not matched to a gene: 7. There are 14 residues in the CDR3. CDR3 sequence reads: CASSFRQGANEQFF. The CDR3 DNA reads TGTGCCAGCAGTTTCCGACAGGGAGCCAATGAGCAGTTCTTC.

CDR3 nucleotide sequence: TGTGCCAGCAGTACCGGGAGCAACGAGCAGTACTTC. Protein product: CASSTGSNEQYF. The rearrangement uses TRBV27 and TRBJ2-7; D is possibly TRBD2 (6 bases). Germline V lookup: CDR1 MNHEY, CDR2 SMNVEV (reference sequence). This CDR3 is built from 12 residues. V was trimmed by 5 bases and J by 5 bases, leaving 10 bases between them.

The chain combines TRBV7-6 with TRBJ1-3; D is ambiguous. V was pared by 5 bases and J by 0 bases, with 11 bases between. The CDR3 is 15 residues long. Germline CDR1 is SGHVS and CDR2 is FNYEAQ. CDR3 loop: CASSRDGRSGNTIYF. CDR3 bases: TGTGCCAGCAGCCGTGACGGGCGCTCTGGAAACACCATATATTTT.

The chain combines TRBV30 with TRBJ2-7; 7 bases agree with TRBD2. The CDR3 runs to 12 residues. CDR1 and CDR2 from the germline V gene are GTSNPN and SVGIG (reference sequence). Unmatched junction bases numbered 5, after V lost 4 bases and J lost 5 bases. Here the CDR3 reads CAWTPGLNEQYF. CDR3 nucleotide sequence: TGTGCCTGGACACCGGGACTAAACGAGCAGTACTTC. Filled out from reference TRBV30 and TRBJ2-7, the complete variable domain reads SQTIHQWPATLVQPVGSPLSLECTVEGTSNPNLYWYRQAAGRGLQLLFYSVGIGQISSEVPQNLSASRPQDRQFILSSKKLLLSDSGFYLCAWTPGLNEQYFGPGTRLTVT.

This chain links TRBV5-4 with TRBJ2-5; D gene uncertain. The CDR3 is 15 amino acids. Germline CDR1 SGHNT, CDR2 YYREEE (reference sequence). Trimming left V 2 bases short and J 3 bases short, with 14 bases between. CDR3 sequence: CASSFSIGQKETQYF. The DNA of the CDR3 is TGTGCCAGCAGCTTCTCTATTGGCCAGAAAGAGACCCAGTACTTC.